This note documents a single T cell receptor beta chain sequence. Primers included in the PCR were 60 Vbeta and 13 Jbeta primers. Using immunoSEQ multiplex PCR, the repertoire was profiled, and TCRdb retains in-frame clones only, with some absent. The sample includes fewer than 200,000 clones, around 80% of them seen just once. Per the germline V gene, CDR1 is SGHDN and CDR2 is FVKESK. Trimming removed 3 bases at V and 2 bases at J, with 9 bases between. The CDR3 sequence is 14 residues long. The data belong to a study of cytomegalovirus exposure and HLA in healthy donors. Study at large: Earlier work reported approximately 110 million unique TCR beta sequences from about 180 million T cells. Early released data had approximately 86 million unique TCRs, all coming from HLA-typed donors.

The origin of this receptor is a man aged 40-55 years in good health and CMV-seronegative. The gene calls are TRBV14 and TRBJ2-3; D may be TRBD1 (5 bases). The sequencing input was PBMCs. DNA of the CDR3: TGTGCCAGCAGCCAGACACAGGACACAGATACGCAGTATTTT. Translated, it gives CASSQTQDTDTQYF. The full variable domain, with the rest looked up from reference TRBV14 and TRBJ2-3, is EAGVTQFPSHSVIEKGQTVTLRCDPISGHDNLYWYRRVMGKEIKFLLHFVKESKQDESGMPNNRFLAERTGGTYSTLKVQPAELEDSGVYFCASSQTQDTDTQYFGPGTRLTVL.